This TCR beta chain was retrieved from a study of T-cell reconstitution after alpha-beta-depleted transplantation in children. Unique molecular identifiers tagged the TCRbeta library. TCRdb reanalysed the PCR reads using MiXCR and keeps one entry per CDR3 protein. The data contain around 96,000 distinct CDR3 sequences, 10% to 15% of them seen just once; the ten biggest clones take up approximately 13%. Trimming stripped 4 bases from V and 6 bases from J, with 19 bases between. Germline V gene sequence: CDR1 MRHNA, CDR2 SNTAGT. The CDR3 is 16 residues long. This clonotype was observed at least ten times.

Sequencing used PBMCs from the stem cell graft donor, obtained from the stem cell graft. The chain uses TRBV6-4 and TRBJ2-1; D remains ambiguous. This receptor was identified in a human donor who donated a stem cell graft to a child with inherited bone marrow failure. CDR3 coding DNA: TGTGCCAGCAGTGGCGGTGCTCTCGAAGGTGGCAATGAGCAGTTCTTC. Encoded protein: CASSGGALEGGNEQFF.